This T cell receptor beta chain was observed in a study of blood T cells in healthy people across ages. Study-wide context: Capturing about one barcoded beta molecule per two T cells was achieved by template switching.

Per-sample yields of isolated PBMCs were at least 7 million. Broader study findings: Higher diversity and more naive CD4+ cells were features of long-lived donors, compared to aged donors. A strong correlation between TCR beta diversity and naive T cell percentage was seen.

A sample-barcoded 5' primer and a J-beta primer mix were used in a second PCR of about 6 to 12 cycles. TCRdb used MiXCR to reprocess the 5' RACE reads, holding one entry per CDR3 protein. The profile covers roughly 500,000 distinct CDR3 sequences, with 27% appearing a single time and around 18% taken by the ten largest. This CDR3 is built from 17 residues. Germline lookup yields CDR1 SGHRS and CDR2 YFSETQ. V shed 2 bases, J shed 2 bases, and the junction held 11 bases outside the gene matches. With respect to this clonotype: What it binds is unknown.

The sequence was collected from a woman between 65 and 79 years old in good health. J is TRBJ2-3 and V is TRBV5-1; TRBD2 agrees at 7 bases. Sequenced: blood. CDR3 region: CASSFDPGLVNTDTQYF. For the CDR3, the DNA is TGCGCCAGCAGCTTTGATCCCGGACTAGTCAACACAGATACGCAGTATTTT. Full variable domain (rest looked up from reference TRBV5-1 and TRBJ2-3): KAGVTQTPRYLIKTRGQQVTLSCSPISGHRSVSWYQQTPGQGLQFLFEYFSETQRNKGNFPGRFSGRQFSNSRSEMNVSTLELGDSALYLCASSFDPGLVNTDTQYFGPGTRLTVL.